This T cell receptor beta chain was recorded in a study of T cell repertoires in MIS-A myocarditis. V shed 0 bases and J shed 8 bases, with 6 bases lying between them. Germline CDR1 is SGDLS and CDR2 is YYNGEE. The CDR3 has 13 residues. The assay was immunoSEQ multiplex PCR, and TCRdb's table has in-frame clones only and misses some. The data hold around 10,000 clones, with around 89% observed a single time. V and J are TRBV9 and TRBJ1-6; no firm D call. Material: thoracic lymph node tissue obtained at autopsy. The receptor was isolated from a man between 18 and 35 years old with fulminant myocarditis from multisystem inflammatory syndrome in adults (MIS-A) after COVID-19. The CDR3 region has the DNA TGTGCCAGCAGCGTAGGCGAGTATTCACCCCTCCACTTT. It specifies CASSVGEYSPLHF.